This TCR beta chain was identified during a study of response to subunit inactivated influenza vaccine. The study, taken as a whole, reports: With each seasonal influenza vaccination, the authors suggested, few new T cells are recruited.

Of note for this clonotype: What it recognizes is unknown.

Trimming stripped 5 bases from V and 1 base from J, with 15 bases between. Germline assignment: CDR1 DFQATT and CDR2 SNEGSKA (reference sequence). The CDR3 extends over 14 amino acids. Using its own MiXCR run on the RT-PCR reads, TCRdb lists one record per CDR3 protein. The sample lists hundreds of thousands of distinct CDR3 sequences; approximately 14% were seen once. This TCR came from a man aged 45 to 65 who received an inactivated influenza vaccine. This chain links TRBV20-1 with TRBJ2-7, with D perhaps matching TRBD1 or TRBD2 (6 bases each). This sample comprised PBMCs from blood, obtained around two weeks before vaccination. CDR3 in amino acids: CSAARDTNSYEQYF. The CDR3 nucleotides are TGCAGTGCTGCGCGGGACACTAATTCCTACGAGCAGTACTTC.